A selection of T cell receptor beta chains follows, all from one sample in a study of early T cells in non-severe SARS-CoV-2 infection. One entry per CDR3 protein results from TCRdb running MiXCR on the 5' RACE reads. This table holds more than 40,000 distinct CDR3 sequences, more than 4.5% found once. The sequences come from whole blood, collected at baseline. The receptors shown here come from an adult who was a healthcare worker with PCR-confirmed SARS-CoV-2 infection or an uninfected control (not recorded which). CDR3s include the opening cysteine and the closing phenylalanine or tryptophan. D genes are given only for firm matches. Only part of the rows carry a size: once, few, many, or a class if the clone is expanded.

NA	TRBV2	TRBJ2-5	NA	TGTGCCAGCAGTGAAAAGGAGCTACAAGAGACCCAGTACTTC	CASSEKELQETQYF
NA	TRBV20-1	TRBJ2-3	many	TGCAGTGCTAGGGGACCATACACAGATACGCAGTATTTT	CSARGPYTDTQYF
NA	TRBV5-1	TRBJ2-3	few	TGCGCCAGCAGCCCACCCGACGATACGCAGTATTTT	CASSPPDDTQYF
NA	TRBV20-1	TRBJ2-6	many	TGCAGTGCTAGCAGGGGCGGGCTAGGGGCCAACGTCCTGACTTTC	CSASRGGLGANVLTF
TRBD2	TRBV10-3	TRBJ2-3	NA	TGTGCCATCACTTGGGAGCGGGAGGCAGATACGCAGTATTTT	CAITWEREADTQYF
NA	TRBV20-1	TRBJ2-3	few	TGCAGTGCTAGACAGGAAAGCACAGATACGCAGTATTTT	CSARQESTDTQYF
NA	TRBV20-1	TRBJ2-7	many	TGCAGTGCTAGAGGTCTCGCGCGGGTAGAGGAGCAGTACTTC	CSARGLARVEEQYF
NA	TRBV6-1	TRBJ2-2	many	TGTGCCAGCAGTGAAGTCCCCGGCCGGGAGCTGTTTTTT	CASSEVPGRELFF
NA	TRBV2	TRBJ2-1	NA	TGTGCCAGCGGGGGACTCGGCAAGAGGAATGAGCAGTTCTTC	CASGGLGKRNEQFF
NA	TRBV7-6	TRBJ2-7	many	TGTGCCAGCAGCTCAGGGAGCTCCTACGAGCAGTACTTC	CASSSGSSYEQYF
NA	TRBV9	TRBJ1-3	many	TGTGCCAGCAGCGTAGACGGAAACACCATATATTTT	CASSVDGNTIYF